This TCR beta chain was found in a study of T cells in Graves' hyperthyroidism and ophthalmopathy. The CDR3 length is 15 residues. V gave up 3 bases and J gave up 2 bases, with 12 bases separating them. Germline CDR1 and CDR2: KGHDR and SFDVKD. Notes on this clonotype: Its matching antigen is unknown.

Overall study findings and caveats: Among thyroid clonotypes expanded above 0.001, most also appeared in blood.

Researchers took RNA transcripts and amplified the TCR beta CDR3 regions from them. HTBI primers were used for first-round RT-PCR of the TCR CDR3. TCRdb re-derived calls from the multiplex PCR reads in MiXCR, one entry per CDR3 protein. The table lists 550,000 to 700,000 distinct CDR3 sequences, 46% of them singletons. This sequence originates from an adult woman with Graves' disease, either hyperthyroidism or ophthalmopathy (not recorded which). Sequencing was performed on peripheral blood or thyroid tissue (not recorded which). V and J are TRBV24-1 and TRBJ2-5; tentative D call: TRBD1 (6 bases). CDR3 nucleotides: TGTGCCACCAGTGATACACAGGGATTGCAAGAGACCCAGTACTTC. Protein: CATSDTQGLQETQYF.